A selection of T cell receptor beta chains follows, all from one sample in a study of OX40 agonist ivuxolimab in advanced cancers. Clones were read by immunoSEQ multiplex PCR, and TCRdb kept only the in-frame ones, dropping some. This sample has around 51,000 clones; about 80% occur once, and the top ten carry approximately 2%. This material consisted of CD4+ or CD8+ T cells sorted from blood, taken in a trial of the OX40 agonist ivuxolimab. These receptors all stem from an adult with an advanced solid tumor such as melanoma, head and neck, liver or kidney cancer. Both conserved end residues are part of each CDR3. A D gene is named only where the DNA matches it firmly. The listing skips clone size in some rows; elsewhere it reads once, few, many or a size class.

j_call cdr3_length v_call d_call clone_size cdr3_aa cdr3_nt
TRBJ2-3 12 TRBV11-2 TRBD2 once CASRGGTDTQYF TGTGCCAGCAGGGGGGGGACAGATACGCAGTATTTT
TRBJ1-1 14 TRBV15 . . CATSSSGDWTEAFF TGTGCCACCAGCAGTTCAGGGGATTGGACTGAAGCTTTCTTT
TRBJ1-5 18 TRBV6-4 . . CASSLRDAGGASNQPQHF TGTGCCAGCAGTCTCCGGGACGCCGGAGGGGCTAGCAATCAGCCCCAGCATTTT
TRBJ1-2 13 TRBV5-1 . once CASSLEEGYGYTF TGCGCCAGCAGCTTGGAAGAGGGATACGGCTACACCTTC
TRBJ1-1 14 TRBV5-1 . . CASSLTLGGTEAFF TGCGCCAGCAGTCTCACACTAGGGGGGACTGAAGCTTTCTTT
TRBJ1-4 15 TRBV30 . . CAWSIRASLGEKLFF TGTGCCTGGAGTATCCGGGCTTCCTTGGGGGAAAAACTGTTTTTT
TRBJ2-4 15 TRBV7-8 TRBD1 . CASSLGGQEKNIQYF TGTGCCAGCAGCTTAGGAGGACAGGAAAAAAACATTCAGTACTTC
TRBJ1-1 15 TRBV5-1 . . CASSLAGPGGSEAFF TGCGCCAGCAGCTTGGCGGGCCCCGGGGGATCTGAAGCTTTCTTT
TRBJ2-1 13 TRBV7-9 TRBD2 . CTSGGTALAEQFF TGTACCAGCGGGGGGACAGCCTTAGCTGAGCAGTTCTTC
TRBJ2-1 15 TRBV15 TRBD2 . CATSRGTSAYNEQFF TGTGCCACCAGCAGAGGGACTAGCGCCTACAATGAGCAGTTCTTC
TRBJ1-4 16 TRBV12-2 . . CASRSGRDRLGEKLFF TGTGCAAGTCGCTCGGGCCGGGACAGGTTAGGGGAAAAACTGTTTTTT
TRBJ1-2 11 TRBV5-1 . . CASREDYGYTF TGCGCCAGCAGGGAGGACTATGGCTACACCTTC
TRBJ2-5 15 TRBV10-1 TRBD2 few CASAPGLGNGETQYF TGCGCCAGCGCACCGGGACTAGGGAATGGAGAGACCCAGTACTTC
TRBJ2-5 16 TRBV5-1 TRBD1 . CASSFGQGTGQETQYF TGCGCCAGCAGCTTCGGACAGGGGACGGGGCAAGAGACCCAGTACTTC
TRBJ2-2 15 TRBV5-1 . few CASSFWQANTGELFF TGCGCCAGCAGCTTCTGGCAGGCGAACACCGGGGAGCTGTTTTTT
TRBJ2-3 13 TRBV12-5 . . CASGYGSGDTQYF TGTGCTAGTGGTTACGGTAGCGGAGATACGCAGTATTTT
TRBJ1-1 16 TRBV7-3 TRBD1 . CASSLTGQGLGTEAFF TGTGCCAGCAGCTTGACTGGACAGGGACTGGGCACTGAAGCTTTCTTT
TRBJ2-2 13 TRBV6-4 . . CASRPTNTGELFF TGTGCCAGCAGACCTACAAACACCGGGGAGCTGTTTTTT
TRBJ2-5 15 TRBV28 TRBD2 . CASKFDGLAGMAQYF TGTGCCAGCAAATTTGATGGGCTAGCGGGAATGGCCCAGTACTTC
TRBJ2-7 13 TRBV28 . . CASSLGLSYEQYF TGTGCCAGCAGCCTCGGCCTTTCCTACGAGCAGTACTTC
TRBJ2-1 14 TRBV14 TRBD2 . CASSLLTGGGEQFF TGTGCCAGCAGCCTACTGACGGGAGGGGGTGAGCAGTTCTTC
TRBJ1-5 15 TRBV2 TRBD1 . CASSVDRVGNQPQHF TGTGCCAGCAGTGTCGACAGGGTTGGGAATCAGCCCCAGCATTTT
TRBJ1-6 15 TRBV27 . . CASSRTGWVDSPLHF TGTGCCAGCAGTCGAACAGGGTGGGTTGATTCACCCCTCCACTTT
TRBJ1-6 15 TRBV14 . . CASSQWTGWGSPLHF TGTGCCAGCAGCCAATGGACGGGGTGGGGTTCACCCCTCCACTTT
TRBJ2-7 14 TRBV5-1 . few CASSLRGESYEQYF TGCGCCAGCAGCTTGCGAGGGGAGTCCTACGAGCAGTACTTC
TRBJ2-7 14 TRBV7-9 TRBD1 once CASSPDRAPYEQYF TGTGCCAGCAGCCCGGACAGGGCCCCCTACGAGCAGTACTTC
TRBJ1-2 15 TRBV19 TRBD1 . CASDDGGQAHYGYTF TGTGCCAGTGACGACGGGGGACAGGCCCACTATGGCTACACCTTC
TRBJ2-7 18 TRBV6-1 TRBD2 . CASSEPGLGSGSYAEQYF TGTGCCAGCAGTGAACCGGGTCTTGGTAGCGGGAGTTACGCCGAGCAGTACTTC
TRBJ2-7 16 TRBV5-4 . . CASSIAGGPGLREQYF TGTGCCAGCAGCATTGCCGGAGGGCCGGGATTGAGAGAGCAGTACTTC